Each of the 31 T cell receptor beta chains below was sequenced from the same sample in a study of CD8+ T cells in alopecia areata (dated by TCRdb to about 2018). Explained via the paper, the treatment or condition label denotes: oral pan-JAK inhibitor, 5-10 mg twice daily. Library method: the immunoSEQ multiplex PCR assay. RNA was extracted from all samples and reverse transcribed into cDNA, which served as template for TCR sequencing. Entries here come from immuneACCESS through TCRdb and include only in-frame sequences with V and J called. Some clones fail to appear in such tables; in the studies checked, an unresolved V gene covers under half of the shortfall, and the cause of the remainder is unknown. The sample data list some 190,000 clones, and more than 55% of these were observed just once. The biggest ten clones account for approximately 1.2% of the sample. The sequenced sample was CD4+ T cells sorted from blood, obtained around week 49, from a patient treated with tofacitinib. The source is a human donor with alopecia areata.

This clone came up once. This specimen includes other DNA sequences encoding the same CDR3. This sequence joins TRBV7-3 and TRBJ2-3, with D possibly matching TRBD2 (5 bases). This CDR3 comprises 15 residues. Trimming cost V 2 bases and J 0 bases, with 9 bases left between them. Germline lookup yields CDR1 SGHTA and CDR2 FQGTGA. The CDR3 protein is CASSLAGGSTDTQYF. The CDR3 nucleotides read TGTGCCAGCAGCTTAGCTGGCGGGAGCACAGATACGCAGTATTTT.

The chain joins TRBV14 to TRBJ2-1; 9 bases are a match to TRBD2. Trimming at V came to 0 bases and at J to 5 bases, leaving 11 bases not matched to a gene. The CDR3 totals 18 residues. CDR1 is SGHDN, CDR2 FVKESK, per germline. In DNA form, the CDR3 reads TGTGCCAGCAGCCAAGATCCTGCGGGTAGCGGGGGAAACAATGAGCAGTTCTTC. It specifies CASSQDPAGSGGNNEQFF.

This chain joins TRBV25-1 and TRBJ2-2; 7 bases are shared with TRBD2. V shed 5 bases and J 4 bases; nucleotides not matched to a gene: 4. Germline-derived CDR1 and CDR2 are MGHDK and SYGVNS. The CDR3 has 14 residues. The CDR3 DNA sequence: TGTGCCAGCAGTAGCGGGATGCCCACCGGGGAGCTGTTTTTT. Its translation is CASSSGMPTGELFF. Complete variable domain (other parts from reference TRBV25-1 and TRBJ2-2): EADIYQTPRYLVIGTGKKITLECSQTMGHDKMYWYQQDPGMELHLIHYSYGVNSTEKGDLSSESTVSRIRTEHFPLTLESARPSHTSQYLCASSSGMPTGELFFGEGSRLTVL.

The V gene is TRBV27, the J gene TRBJ1-2; the match to TRBD1 covers 7 bases. In germline, CDR1 is MNHEY, CDR2 SMNVEV (reference sequence). The CDR3 has 14 amino acids. The J segment lost 8 bases and the V segment lost 4 bases, leaving 10 bases of the junction unmatched. The DNA of the CDR3 is TGTGCCAGCAGTTCCCAATGGGAAGGGGGCGGCTACACCTTC. Its protein product is CASSSQWEGGGYTF.

CDR3 in amino acids: CASSEGPINQPQHF. CDR3 DNA sequence: TGTGCCAGCAGCGAGGGACCGATTAATCAGCCCCAGCATTTT. V is TRBV7-2 and J is TRBJ1-5; weak D call: TRBD1 (5 bases). CDR3 length: 14 residues. Germline values: CDR1 SGHTA, CDR2 FQGNSA. V was shortened by 5 bases and J by 4 bases, with 12 bases between the two germline ends.

The rearrangement uses TRBV29-1 and TRBJ2-7, with TRBD1 matching over 9 bases. The trim removed 5 bases at V and 3 bases at J, leaving 8 bases unmatched. This CDR3 spans 14 amino acids. Per germline, CDR1 SQVTM and CDR2 ANQGSEA. The CDR3 spells CSVRGGTGLYEQYF. CDR3 nucleotide sequence: TGCAGCGTTCGGGGTGGGACAGGGCTCTACGAGCAGTACTTC.

The J gene is TRBJ1-2, the V gene TRBV14, with no clear D. The CDR3 totals 14 residues. V was clipped by 2 bases and J by 0 bases, with 7 bases between them. Germline-derived CDR1 and CDR2 are SGHDN and FVKESK. The chain's CDR3 is CASSQHVSNYGYTF. The CDR3 coding sequence is TGTGCCAGCAGCCAACATGTCTCTAACTATGGCTACACCTTC.

The sample holds a few counts of this clone. This sequence joins TRBV30 and TRBJ1-1; TRBD1 is a possible D gene (5 bases). The V gene's germline CDR1 is GTSNPN and CDR2 SVGIG (reference sequence). The CDR3 runs to 12 residues. Trimming removed 8 bases at V and 4 bases at J, with 14 bases between. The CDR3 loop reads CARREGPTEAFF. DNA for the CDR3: TGTGCCCGCCGGGAGGGACCCACTGAAGCTTTCTTT.

This chain joins TRBV2 and TRBJ2-2, with D unresolved. Germline lookup yields CDR1 SNHLY and CDR2 FYNNEI. The CDR3 extends over 14 amino acids. Trimming left V 2 bases short and J 5 bases short, with 9 bases between. CDR3 residues: CASSERQLTGELFF. The CDR3 DNA follows: TGTGCCAGCAGTGAAAGGCAGCTTACCGGGGAGCTGTTTTTT.

This rearrangement joins TRBV5-1 to TRBJ2-3; 10 bases fit TRBD1. The CDR3 loop spans 18 amino acids. V lost 3 bases, J lost 5 bases, and 15 bases stayed unmatched. Germline V lookup: CDR1 SGHRS, CDR2 YFSETQ. CDR3 bases: TGCGCCAGCAGCTGGGATCCGGGACAGGGGAAGATTGGAGATACGCAGTATTTT. Translation: CASSWDPGQGKIGDTQYF.

This clone showed up many times. V is TRBV4-3 and J is TRBJ2-3, with no clear D. This CDR3 spans 13 amino acids. V lost 3 bases and J lost 8, with 12 bases in between. CDR1 is LGHNA and CDR2 is YSLEER in the germline V gene. The CDR3 sequence: CASSQTPMSTQYF. The CDR3 coding sequence is TGCGCCAGCAGCCAGACACCCATGAGTACGCAGTATTTT.

The chain has TRBV4-1 and TRBJ1-2, with a tentative D call TRBD1 (6 bases). The ends were cut back, 1 base at V and 3 bases at J, with 9 bases in the middle. Germline V gives CDR1 MGHRA, CDR2 YSYEKL. The CDR3 is 14 residues long. In DNA form, the CDR3 reads TGCGCCAGCAGCCAAGGCTCAGGGGACTATGGCTACACCTTC. Amino acid sequence: CASSQGSGDYGYTF.

This clone was seen more than once but under ten times. The chain couples TRBV18 to TRBJ2-7; 8 bases align to TRBD1. The length of the CDR3 is 15 residues. Germline CDR1 and CDR2: KGHSH and LQKENI. V lost 0 bases to trimming and J lost 0 bases; unmatched junction nucleotides: 1. In DNA, the CDR3 is TGTGCCAGCTCACCACCGGGACAGGTCTCCTACGAGCAGTACTTC. Protein sequence: CASSPPGQVSYEQYF.

The gene calls are TRBV6-1 and TRBJ2-3; the D gene is possibly TRBD2 (5 bases). This CDR3 has 14 residues. V was pared by 8 bases and J by 4 bases, with 16 bases between. Germline CDR1 MNHNS, CDR2 SASEGT. The CDR3: CASGREGVADTQYF. The CDR3 region has the DNA TGTGCCAGCGGGAGAGAGGGAGTGGCAGATACGCAGTATTTT.

This clone turned up a few times. The junction departs from germline at one end; a sequencing error may be responsible. The chain combines TRBV6-5 with TRBJ2-4; 7 bases agree with TRBD1. Germline V gene sequence: CDR1 MNHEY, CDR2 SVGAGI. The CDR3 loop spans 14 amino acids. CDR3 in DNA: TGTGCCAGCACTGCCTCAGGGGACAGCGTCCGACATCGCTTC. Translating gives CASTASGDSVRHRF.

The chain couples TRBV5-6 to TRBJ1-6; D gene uncertain. Germline V lookup: CDR1 SGHDT, CDR2 YYEEEE. Between the trimmed V and J ends, which lost 2 bases and 7 bases, there was a span of 4 bases. The CDR3 runs to 12 residues. The CDR3 is CASSLRNSPLHF. The DNA for the CDR3 is TGTGCCAGCAGCTTAAGAAATTCACCCCTCCACTTT.

This chain links TRBV5-1 with TRBJ1-6, with a possible D match to TRBD1 (6 bases). From germline, CDR1 is SGHRS and CDR2 YFSETQ. The CDR3 has 14 residues. The V gene lost 0 bases and the J gene lost 8 bases, with 9 bases spanning the gap. The CDR3 is CASSLEQGDSPLHF. The CDR3 DNA is TGCGCCAGCAGCTTGGAACAGGGAGATTCACCCCTCCACTTT.

This chain joins TRBV5-1 and TRBJ2-3, with TRBD2 matching over 10 bases. There are 15 residues in the CDR3. Germline assignment: CDR1 SGHRS and CDR2 YFSETQ. The junction had 11 bases not matched to a gene; V was cut back by 8 bases and J by 5 bases. In nucleotides, the CDR3 is TGCGCCAGTAAAAGTAGCGGGGGGCGAGTAGATACGCAGTATTTT. As protein: CASKSSGGRVDTQYF.

J is TRBJ2-7 and V is TRBV7-9; no clear D. The ends were cut back, 5 bases at V and 4 bases at J, with 12 bases in the middle. Germline CDR1 and CDR2: SEHNR and FQNEAQ (reference sequence). This CDR3 region has 13 residues. In DNA, the CDR3 is TGTGCCAGCAGCCCGGAACCAGGTTACGAGCAGTACTTC. This translates into CASSPEPGYEQYF.

In its sample, this clone was seen once. The gene calls are TRBV5-4 and TRBJ2-6; D remains unclear. The CDR3 consists of 17 residues. V lost 5 bases and J 0 bases, leaving 15 bases between the germline ends. From germline, CDR1 is SGHNT and CDR2 YYREEE (reference sequence). The DNA for the CDR3 is TGTGCCAGCAGTGGAAAAGGGAACCTCTCTGGGGCCAACGTCCTGACTTTC. This translates into CASSGKGNLSGANVLTF.

The sample holds a few counts of this clone. The rearrangement uses TRBV29-1 and TRBJ1-4; 9 positions agree with TRBD1. V was pared by 1 base and J by 8 bases, with 5 bases of the junction left unmatched. Germline-derived CDR1 and CDR2 are SQVTM and ANQGSEA. The CDR3 has 14 residues. The CDR3 is CSVEGTGEEEKLFF. CDR3 coding DNA: TGCAGCGTTGAAGGGACAGGGGAGGAGGAAAAACTGTTTTTT.

This clone was seen only a few times. The chain links TRBV23-1 to TRBJ1-5; no reliable D call. TRBV23-1 carries the ORF label, with uncertain function. This CDR3 spans 16 amino acids. V lost 0 bases and J lost 0, with 9 bases in between. The chain's CDR3 is CASSQSKAISNQPQHF. In DNA form, the CDR3 reads TGCGCCAGCAGTCAATCCAAGGCCATTAGCAATCAGCCCCAGCATTTT.

This clone is classed as medium-sized. The rearrangement links TRBV19 to TRBJ1-4, with D possibly matching TRBD1 (6 bases). This CDR3 is built from 15 residues. Trimming pared 9 bases from V and 5 bases from J, leaving 19 bases between. Germline assignment: CDR1 LNHDA and CDR2 SQIVND (reference sequence). The CDR3 DNA reads as TGTGCCAGCCGGCCCGACAGGTCCTCAAATGAAAAACTGTTTTTT. Translation gives CASRPDRSSNEKLFF.

The V and J genes are TRBV7-2 and TRBJ1-1, with unresolved D. Germline V gene data show CDR1 as SGHTA and CDR2 as FQGNSA. The ends were cut back, 8 bases at V and 4 bases at J, with 14 bases in the middle. This CDR3 is 13 amino acids long. The CDR3 DNA reads TGTGCCAGCGCCACCAGGTTTGCCACTGAAGCTTTCTTT. Amino acid sequence: CASATRFATEAFF. Full variable domain (outside the CDR3, taken from reference TRBV7-2 and TRBJ1-1): GAGVSQSPSNKVTEKGKDVELRCDPISGHTALYWYRQSLGQGLEFLIYFQGNSAPDKSGLPSDRFSAERTGGSVSTLTIQRTQQEDSAVYLCASATRFATEAFFGQGTRLTVV.

CDR3 loop: CAISPGPKEQFF. The CDR3 DNA reads TGTGCCATCAGCCCGGGACCGAAGGAGCAGTTCTTC. The V call is TRBV10-3, the J call TRBJ2-1; TRBD1 or TRBD2 may be the D gene (5 bases each). Germline CDR1 is ENHRY and CDR2 is SYGVKD. Trimming shortened V by 6 bases and J by 10 bases, and 13 bases separated the two germline ends. The CDR3 consists of 12 residues.

The chain employs TRBV27 and TRBJ1-1; no clear D. V lost 5 bases, J lost 1 base, and 11 bases lay in between. CDR3 length: 14 residues. Looked up from germline, CDR1 is MNHEY and CDR2 is SMNVEV (reference sequence). In nucleotides, the CDR3 is TGTGCCAGCAGTCTCGAGGGTACGAACACTGAAGCTTTCTTT. Amino acid sequence: CASSLEGTNTEAFF.

This clone was counted only a few times. This specimen includes other DNA sequences encoding the same CDR3. Here the CDR3 reads CSARDGYTF. The DNA for the CDR3 is TGCAGTGCCAGGGATGGCTACACCTTC. The chain links TRBV20-1 to TRBJ1-2, with a tentative D call TRBD1 (5 bases). Looked up from germline, CDR1 is DFQATT and CDR2 is SNEGSKA (reference sequence). The CDR3 runs to 9 residues. Between the trimmed V and J ends, which lost 6 bases and 6 bases, there was a span of 5 bases.

The V call is TRBV30, the J call TRBJ1-4; TRBD1 matches 7 bases. The CDR3 sequence is 16 residues long. J was trimmed by 4 bases and V by 5 bases; bases with no gene match: 13. Looked up from germline, CDR1 is GTSNPN and CDR2 is SVGIG (reference sequence). The CDR3 coding sequence is TGTGCCTGGGAACCGGGACAGTCACTCAATAATGAAAAACTGTTTTTT. This gives the protein CAWEPGQSLNNEKLFF.

This clone was found a few times. The rearrangement joins TRBV4-3 to TRBJ2-7; perhaps TRBD2 as D (6 bases). This CDR3 has 13 residues. Germline V gene data show CDR1 as LGHNA and CDR2 as YSLEER. Trimming stripped 3 bases from V and 6 bases from J, with 12 bases between. CDR3 amino acids: CASSQEGFGEQYF. CDR3 bases: TGCGCCAGCAGCCAGGAGGGGTTTGGCGAGCAGTACTTC.

This clone has only a few counts. This chain uses TRBV29-1 with TRBJ2-3, with D maybe TRBD2 (5 bases). The CDR3 extends over 13 amino acids. Germline assignment: CDR1 SQVTM and CDR2 ANQGSEA. Between the trimmed V and J ends, which lost 8 bases and 2 bases, there was a span of 14 bases. Here the CDR3 DNA reads TGCAGCCTCCCCACTAGGGTCACAGATACGCAGTATTTT. Protein product: CSLPTRVTDTQYF.

The gene calls are TRBV2 and TRBJ2-7; 7 bases are a match to TRBD1. Germline CDR1 is SNHLY and CDR2 is FYNNEI. The CDR3 has 15 residues. V shed 4 bases and J 2 bases; nucleotides not matched to a gene: 8. The CDR3 DNA is TGTGCCAGCAGTGCCCGGGACAGCTCTACCTACGAGCAGTACTTC. Translated: CASSARDSSTYEQYF. The full variable domain, rest sourced from reference TRBV2 and TRBJ2-7, is EPEVTQTPSHQVTQMGQEVILRCVPISNHLYFYWYRQILGQKVEFLVSFYNNEISEKSEIFDDQFSVERPDGSNFTLKIRSTKLEDSAMYFCASSARDSSTYEQYFGPGTRLTVT.